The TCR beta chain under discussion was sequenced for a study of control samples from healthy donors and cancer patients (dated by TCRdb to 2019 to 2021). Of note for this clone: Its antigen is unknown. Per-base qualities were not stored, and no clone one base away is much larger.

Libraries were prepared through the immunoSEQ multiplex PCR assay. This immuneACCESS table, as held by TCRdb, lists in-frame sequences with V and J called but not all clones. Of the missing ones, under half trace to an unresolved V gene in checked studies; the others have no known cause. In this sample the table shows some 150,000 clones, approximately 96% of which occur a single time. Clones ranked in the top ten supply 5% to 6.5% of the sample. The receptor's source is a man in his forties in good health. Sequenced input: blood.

The CDR3 region has the sequence CASSQLGTGVGYGYTF. At the DNA level, the sequence is TGTGCCAGCAGCCAATTGGGGACTGGCGTAGGCTATGGCTACACCTTC. This chain joins TRBV14 to TRBJ1-2; perhaps TRBD1 is the D gene, with 5 bases matching. The CDR3 starts with the cysteine, ends with the phenylalanine, and has 16 residues. Only the CDR3 DNA is retained, 48 bases long and in frame from the first base. A distance of 17 bases separates the germline ends of V and J, which lose 2 bases and 4 bases respectively. Reading the germline V gene gives CDR1 SGHDN and CDR2 FVKESK.